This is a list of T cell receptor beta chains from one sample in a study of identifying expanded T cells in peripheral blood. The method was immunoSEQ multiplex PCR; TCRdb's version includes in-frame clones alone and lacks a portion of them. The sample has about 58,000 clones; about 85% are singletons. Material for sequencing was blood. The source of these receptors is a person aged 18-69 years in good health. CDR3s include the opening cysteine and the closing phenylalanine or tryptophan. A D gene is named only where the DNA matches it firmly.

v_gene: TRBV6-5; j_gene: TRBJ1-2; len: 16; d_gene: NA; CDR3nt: TGTGCCAGCAGTTACTCTGCGGGGGAAGCTAACTATGGCTACACCTTC; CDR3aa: CASSYSAGEANYGYTF
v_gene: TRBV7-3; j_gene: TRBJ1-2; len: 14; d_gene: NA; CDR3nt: TGTGCCAGCAGCCAATCAGGGTGGGACTATGGCTACACCTTC; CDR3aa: CASSQSGWDYGYTF
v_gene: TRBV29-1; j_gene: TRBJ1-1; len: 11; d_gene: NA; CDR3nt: TGCAGCGTTGCGGACTCACTAGTAGCTTTCTTT; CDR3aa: CSVADSLVAFF
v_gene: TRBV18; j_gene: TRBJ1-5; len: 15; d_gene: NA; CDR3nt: TGTGCCAGCTCACCAATAGGCAGGGACCATCAACCCCAGCATTTT; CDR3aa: CASSPIGRDHQPQHF
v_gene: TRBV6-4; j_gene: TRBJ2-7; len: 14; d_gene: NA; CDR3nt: TGTGCCAGCAGTGACCACCGGGACAACTACGAGCAGTACTTC; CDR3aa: CASSDHRDNYEQYF
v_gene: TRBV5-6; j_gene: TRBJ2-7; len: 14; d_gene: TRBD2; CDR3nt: TGTGCCAGCAGCTTGGCACTAGCGGGAGGCGAGCAGTACTTC; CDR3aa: CASSLALAGGEQYF
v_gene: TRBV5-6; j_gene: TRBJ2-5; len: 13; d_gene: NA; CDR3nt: TGTGCCAGCAGCTTAACGGACCAAGAGACCCAGTACTTC; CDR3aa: CASSLTDQETQYF
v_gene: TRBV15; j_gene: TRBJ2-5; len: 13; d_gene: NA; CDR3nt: TGTGCCACCAGCACGGGCAGGGCGGAGACCCAGTACTTC; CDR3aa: CATSTGRAETQYF
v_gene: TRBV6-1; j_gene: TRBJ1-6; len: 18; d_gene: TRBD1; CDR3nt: TGTGCCAGCAGTGAATTTTGGGCAGGGGGTGTGGATAATTCACCCCTCCACTTT; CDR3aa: CASSEFWAGGVDNSPLHF
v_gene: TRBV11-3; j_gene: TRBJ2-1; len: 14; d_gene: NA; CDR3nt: TGTGCCAGCAGCTTTAGGAGCCCCGGCGATAAGCAGTTCTTC; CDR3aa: CASSFRSPGDKQFF
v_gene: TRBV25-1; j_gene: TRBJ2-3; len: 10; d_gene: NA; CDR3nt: TGTGCCACATACACAGATACGCAGTATTTT; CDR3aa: CATYTDTQYF
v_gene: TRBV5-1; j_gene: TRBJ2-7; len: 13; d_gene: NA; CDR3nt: TGCGCCAGCAGCTTGGTTGGATCCTACGAGCAGTACTTC; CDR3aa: CASSLVGSYEQYF
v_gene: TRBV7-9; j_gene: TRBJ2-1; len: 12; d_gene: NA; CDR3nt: TGTGCCAGCGGCAATAGTCATAGTGAGCAGTTCTTC; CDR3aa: CASGNSHSEQFF
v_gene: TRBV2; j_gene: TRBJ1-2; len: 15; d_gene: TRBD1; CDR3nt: TGTGCCAGCAGCGAGACAGGGATGGGGTGGTATGGCTACACCTTC; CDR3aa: CASSETGMGWYGYTF
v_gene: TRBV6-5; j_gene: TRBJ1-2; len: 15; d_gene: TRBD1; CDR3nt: TGTGCCAGCAGACCTGACAGGGGGGATCACTATGGCTACACCTTC; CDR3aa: CASRPDRGDHYGYTF
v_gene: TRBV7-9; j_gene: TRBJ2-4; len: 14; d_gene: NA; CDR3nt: TGTGCCAGCAGCTTGGGCGGGACGAAAAACATTCAGTACTTC; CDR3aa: CASSLGGTKNIQYF
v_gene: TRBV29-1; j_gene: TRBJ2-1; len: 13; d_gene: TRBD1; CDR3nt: TGCAGCATCTTGACAGGGGGGTTTCATGAGCAGTTCTTC; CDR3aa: CSILTGGFHEQFF
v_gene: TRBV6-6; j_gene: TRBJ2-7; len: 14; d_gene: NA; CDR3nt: TGTGCCAGCAGAAACTGGTTGGGGGACTACGAGCAGTACTTC; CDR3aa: CASRNWLGDYEQYF
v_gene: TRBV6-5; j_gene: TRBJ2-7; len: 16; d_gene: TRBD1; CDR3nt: TGTGCCAGCAGTTGGATAGACAGGGGAAGCTCCTACGAGCAGTACTTC; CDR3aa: CASSWIDRGSSYEQYF
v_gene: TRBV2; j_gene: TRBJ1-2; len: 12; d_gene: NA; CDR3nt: TGTGCCAGCAGTGTGGGCTTGGGTGGCTACACCTTC; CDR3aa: CASSVGLGGYTF
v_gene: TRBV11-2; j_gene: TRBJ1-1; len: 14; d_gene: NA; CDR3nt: TGTGCCAGCAGCTTAAGACAAACCAACACTGAAGCTTTCTTT; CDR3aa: CASSLRQTNTEAFF
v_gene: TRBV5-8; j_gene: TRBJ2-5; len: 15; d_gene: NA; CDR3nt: TGTGCCAGCAGCGGACGGACCCGCACCCAAGAGACCCAGTACTTC; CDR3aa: CASSGRTRTQETQYF
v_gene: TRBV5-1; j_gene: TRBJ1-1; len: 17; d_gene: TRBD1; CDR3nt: TGCGCCAGCAGCTTGGACCTCACAGGGGTAGGGAACACTGAAGCTTTCTTT; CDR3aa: CASSLDLTGVGNTEAFF
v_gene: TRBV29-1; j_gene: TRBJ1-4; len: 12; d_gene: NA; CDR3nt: TGCAGCGGCCAAGGCCTTAATGAAAAACTGTTTTTT; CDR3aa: CSGQGLNEKLFF
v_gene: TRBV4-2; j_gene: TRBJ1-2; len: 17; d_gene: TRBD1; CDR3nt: TGTGCCAGCAGCCCTCCGGGACAGGGGGAAGCTAACTATGGCTACACCTTC; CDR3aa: CASSPPGQGEANYGYTF
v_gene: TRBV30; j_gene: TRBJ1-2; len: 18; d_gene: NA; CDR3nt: TGTGCCTGGACCCCCCGGGGAGGTAATTCTGACGGGTACTATGGCTACACCTTC; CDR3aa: CAWTPRGGNSDGYYGYTF
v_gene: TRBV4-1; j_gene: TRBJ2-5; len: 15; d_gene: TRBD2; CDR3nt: TGCGCCAGCAGCCAAGGTTCTAGCGGGAGTGAGACCCAGTACTTC; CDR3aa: CASSQGSSGSETQYF
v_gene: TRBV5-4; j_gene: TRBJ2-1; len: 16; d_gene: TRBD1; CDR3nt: TGTGCCAGCAGCTTGACAGGGGCCTCCTCCTACAATGAGCAGTTCTTC; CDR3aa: CASSLTGASSYNEQFF
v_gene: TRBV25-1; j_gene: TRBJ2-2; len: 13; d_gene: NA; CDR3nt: TGTGCCAGCAGGACACCTCTTGGCGGGGAGCTGTTTTTT; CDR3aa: CASRTPLGGELFF